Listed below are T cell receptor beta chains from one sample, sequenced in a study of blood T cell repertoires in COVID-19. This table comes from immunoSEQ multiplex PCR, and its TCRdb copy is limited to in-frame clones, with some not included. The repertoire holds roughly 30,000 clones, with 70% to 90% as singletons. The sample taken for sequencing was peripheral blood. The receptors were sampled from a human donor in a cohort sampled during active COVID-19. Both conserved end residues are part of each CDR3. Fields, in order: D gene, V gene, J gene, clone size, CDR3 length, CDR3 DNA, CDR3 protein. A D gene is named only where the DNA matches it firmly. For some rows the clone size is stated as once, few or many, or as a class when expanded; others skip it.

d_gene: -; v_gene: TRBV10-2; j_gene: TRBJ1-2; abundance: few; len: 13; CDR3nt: TGCGCCAGCTCCGGGGGGCAGAGGTATGGCTACACCTTC; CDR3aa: CASSGGQRYGYTF
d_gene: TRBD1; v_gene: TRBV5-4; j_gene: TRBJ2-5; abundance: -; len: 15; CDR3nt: TGTGCCAGCAGCTTCGGTCAGGGGGTCCAAGAGACCCAGTACTTC; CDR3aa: CASSFGQGVQETQYF
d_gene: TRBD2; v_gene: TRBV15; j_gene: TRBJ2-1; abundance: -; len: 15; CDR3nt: TGTGCCACCAGTGGGGGGACTAGCGGATTCAATGAGCAGTTCTTC; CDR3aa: CATSGGTSGFNEQFF
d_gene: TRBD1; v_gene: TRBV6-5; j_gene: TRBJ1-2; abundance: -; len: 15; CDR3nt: TGTGCCAGCAGTTACCGCGGACAGGGGACCTATGGCTACACCTTC; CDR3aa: CASSYRGQGTYGYTF
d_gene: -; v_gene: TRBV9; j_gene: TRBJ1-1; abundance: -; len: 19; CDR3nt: TGTGCCAGCAGCCCCACTCGGGAGTATTGGATATCGGGGAACACTGAAGCTTTCTTT; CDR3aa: CASSPTREYWISGNTEAFF
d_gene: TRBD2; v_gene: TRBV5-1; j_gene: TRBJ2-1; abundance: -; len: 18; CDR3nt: TGCGCCAGCAGCATCCCCGGGACTAGCGGGGGGAATTACAATGAGCAGTTCTTC; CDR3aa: CASSIPGTSGGNYNEQFF
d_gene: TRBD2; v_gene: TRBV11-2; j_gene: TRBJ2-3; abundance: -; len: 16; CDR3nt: TGTGCCAGCAGTCAAATAGCGGGGGGGCAAGCAGATACGCAGTATTTT; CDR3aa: CASSQIAGGQADTQYF
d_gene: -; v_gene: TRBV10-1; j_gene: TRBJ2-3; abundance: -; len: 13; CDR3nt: TGCGCCAGCAGAGAAGGCGGAACAGATACGCAGTATTTT; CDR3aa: CASREGGTDTQYF
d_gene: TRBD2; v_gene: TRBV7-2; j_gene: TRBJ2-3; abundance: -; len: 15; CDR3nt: TGTGCCAGCAGCTTAAATAGCGGGAGCACAGATACGCAGTATTTT; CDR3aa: CASSLNSGSTDTQYF
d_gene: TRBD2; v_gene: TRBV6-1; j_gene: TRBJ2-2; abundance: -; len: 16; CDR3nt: TGTGCCAGCAGTGGGGGACTAGGGGACAACACCGGGGAGCTGTTTTTT; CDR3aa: CASSGGLGDNTGELFF
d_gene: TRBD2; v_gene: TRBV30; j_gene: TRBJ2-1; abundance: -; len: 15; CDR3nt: TGTGCCTGGAGTGTCACCGGGGGGGCCAACAATGAGCAGTTCTTC; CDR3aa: CAWSVTGGANNEQFF
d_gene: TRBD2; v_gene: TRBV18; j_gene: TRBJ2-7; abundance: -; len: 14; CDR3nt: TGTGCCAGCGCTTCTAGCGGCCACGTATACGAGCAGTACTTC; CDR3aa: CASASSGHVYEQYF
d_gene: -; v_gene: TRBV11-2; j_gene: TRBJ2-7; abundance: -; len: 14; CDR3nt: TGTGCCAGCAGCTTAGTCACAGGCACCTACGAGCAGTACTTC; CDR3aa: CASSLVTGTYEQYF
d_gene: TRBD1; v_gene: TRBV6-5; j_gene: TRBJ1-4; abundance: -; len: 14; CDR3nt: TGTGCCAGCAGAGCAGGGGGCGAGTTCGAAAAACTGTTTTTT; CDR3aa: CASRAGGEFEKLFF
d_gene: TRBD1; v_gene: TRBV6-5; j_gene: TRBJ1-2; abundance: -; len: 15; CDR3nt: TGTGCCAGCAACACACCGGGACAGGTGCTCTATGGCTACACCTTC; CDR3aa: CASNTPGQVLYGYTF
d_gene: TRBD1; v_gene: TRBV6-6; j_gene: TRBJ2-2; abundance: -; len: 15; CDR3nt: TGTGCCAGCAGTTCCGGGACAGGAAACACCGGGGAGCTGTTTTTT; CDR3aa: CASSSGTGNTGELFF